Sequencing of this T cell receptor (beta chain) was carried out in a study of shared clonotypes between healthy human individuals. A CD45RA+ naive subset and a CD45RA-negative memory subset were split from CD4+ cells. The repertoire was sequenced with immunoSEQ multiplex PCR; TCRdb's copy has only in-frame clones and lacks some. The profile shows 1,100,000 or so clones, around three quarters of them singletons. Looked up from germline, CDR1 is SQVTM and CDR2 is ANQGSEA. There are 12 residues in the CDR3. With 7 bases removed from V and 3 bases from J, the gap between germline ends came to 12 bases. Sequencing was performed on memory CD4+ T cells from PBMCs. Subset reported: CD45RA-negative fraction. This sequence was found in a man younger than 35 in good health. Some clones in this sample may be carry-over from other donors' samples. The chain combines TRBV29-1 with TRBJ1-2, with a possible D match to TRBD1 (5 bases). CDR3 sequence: CSATGAYYGYTF. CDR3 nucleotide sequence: TGCAGCGCCACCGGGGCCTACTATGGCTACACCTTC.